The 11 T cell receptor beta chains below come from one sample, sequenced in a study of T cells in Graves' hyperthyroidism and ophthalmopathy. RNA transcripts gave rise to amplified TCR beta CDR3 regions. HTBI primers were the set used in a first-round RT-PCR of the TCR CDR3. MiXCR was run by TCRdb on the multiplex PCR reads, yielding one entry per CDR3 protein. The profile shows 450,000 to 650,000 distinct CDR3 sequences, 20% of them singletons. The sample consisted of blood. Receptors originate from a man younger than 30 with Graves' hyperthyroidism.

This clonotype was observed at least ten times. The chain employs TRBV7-2 and TRBJ2-7; TRBD1 agrees at 7 bases. CDR1 SGHTA and CDR2 FQGNSA come from the germline V gene. V lost 3 bases and J lost 3; bases outside the gene matches: 8. The CDR3 has 15 residues. CDR3: CASSLVQGSHYEQYF. The CDR3 DNA follows: TGTGCCAGCAGCTTGGTACAGGGGTCACACTACGAGCAGTACTTC.

The table lists this clonotype with many counts. The chain employs TRBV12-3 or TRBV12-4 and TRBJ1-5; D gene ambiguous. Trimming removed 7 bases from V and 8 bases from J, with 18 bases in between. CDR3 length: 14 amino acids. The CDR3 DNA reads TGTGCCAGCACCAGTTCCGGGAGGAGGGAGCCCCAGCATTTT. Residues: CASTSSGRREPQHF.

This clonotype was found many times. The V and J genes are TRBV5-5 and TRBJ1-2; the D is unclear. V was shortened by 7 bases and J by 3 bases, with 7 bases between the two germline ends. The germline V gene has CDR1 SGHKS and CDR2 YYEKEE (reference sequence). The CDR3 has 11 residues. For the CDR3, the DNA is TGTGCCAGCCAGAGGGACTATGGCTACACCTTC. It specifies CASQRDYGYTF.

This clonotype was observed a few times. This chain links TRBV5-1 with TRBJ2-2, with D possibly TRBD1 on 6 matching bases. Germline-derived CDR1 and CDR2 are SGHRS and YFSETQ. The CDR3 consists of 16 residues. The V end was cut by 5 bases, the J end by 1 base, with 15 bases between. The CDR3 bases are TGCGCCAGCAGACAAATCAGGGGCGTGAACACCGGGGAGCTGTTTTTT. Its translation: CASRQIRGVNTGELFF.

The CDR3 DNA is TGTGCCAGCAGGGCGCTCCTGGGGGGAGGCAATCAGCCCCAGCATTTT. It translates to CASRALLGGGNQPQHF. V and J are TRBV6-1 and TRBJ1-5, with D maybe TRBD1 (5 bases). The germline gives CDR1 MNHNS, CDR2 SASEGT. The CDR3 has 16 residues. Trimming cost V 6 bases and J 2 bases, with 17 bases left between them.

A remark on this clonotype: A much larger clone lies a single base off, so this may be a read error. The genes are TRBV6-1 and TRBJ2-5; weak D call: TRBD1 (6 bases). Germline lookup yields CDR1 MNHNS and CDR2 SASEGT. The CDR3 runs to 14 residues. The CDR3 loop is CASSPTGSGETKYF. As DNA, the CDR3 is TGTGCCAGCAGTCCCACAGGGTCAGGCGAGACCAAGTACTTC.

This clonotype was counted between two and nine times. V gene TRBV11-1 combines with J gene TRBJ1-3; 10 bases map to TRBD1. The germline V gene encodes CDR1 SGHAT and CDR2 FQDESV (reference sequence). This CDR3 is built from 17 residues. Trimming at V came to 8 bases and at J to 4 bases, leaving 14 bases not matched to a gene. CDR3 sequence (DNA): TGTGCCAGCGAGAAGAGAGACAGGGGGCGGATAGGAAACACCATATATTTT. Translating gives CASEKRDRGRIGNTIYF. The entire variable domain, with the rest obtained from reference TRBV11-1 and TRBJ1-3, is as follows: EAEVAQSPRYKITEKSQAVAFWCDPISGHATLYWYRQILGQGPELLVQFQDESVVDDSQLPKDRFSAERLKGVDSTLKIQPAELGDSAMYLCASEKRDRGRIGNTIYFGEGSWLTVV.

This clonotype was counted at least ten times. The gene calls are TRBV28 and TRBJ2-7; D is unclear. Germline V lookup: CDR1 MDHEN, CDR2 SYDVKM. V shed 4 bases and J shed 6 bases, with 10 bases lying between them. The CDR3 loop spans 12 amino acids. CDR3 residues: CASSSSISEQYF. The DNA for the CDR3 is TGTGCCAGCAGTTCCTCAATAAGCGAGCAGTACTTC.

The chain has TRBV7-6 and TRBJ2-6, with TRBD2 matching over 10 bases. Germline V gene data show CDR1 as SGHVS and CDR2 as FNYEAQ. Trimming at V came to 1 base and at J to 0 bases, leaving 3 bases not matched to a gene. The CDR3 covers 18 residues. This CDR3 reads CASSLVAGGSSGANVLTF. The DNA for the CDR3 is TGTGCCAGCAGCTTAGTAGCGGGGGGTAGCTCTGGGGCCAACGTCCTGACTTTC.

This clonotype was picked up many times. V is TRBV11-2 and J is TRBJ1-1; possible D gene TRBD1, 5 bases. The V end lost 5 bases, the J end lost 6 bases, and 10 bases lay between the germline ends. CDR1 and CDR2 from the germline V gene are SGHAT and FQNNGV. This CDR3 has 12 residues. CDR3 region: CASSIGASEAFF. CDR3 nucleotide sequence: TGTGCCAGCAGCATAGGGGCGTCTGAAGCTTTCTTT.

Many counts were recorded for this clonotype. V is TRBV7-9 and J is TRBJ1-1, with D perhaps matching TRBD1 (5 bases). Germline V gives CDR1 SEHNR, CDR2 FQNEAQ (reference sequence). With 6 bases removed from V and 7 bases from J, the gap between germline ends came to 12 bases. The CDR3 covers 12 residues. The CDR3 DNA is TGTGCCAGCAGTCCTGGGGGGAATGAAGCTTTCTTT. It translates to CASSPGGNEAFF. Full variable domain (outside the CDR3, taken from reference TRBV7-9 and TRBJ1-1): DTGVSQNPRHKITKRGQNVTFRCDPISEHNRLYWYRQTLGQGPEFLTYFQNEAQLEKSRLLSDRFSAERPKGSFSTLEIQRTEQGDSAMYLCASSPGGNEAFFGQGTRLTVV.